The 2 T cell receptor beta chains in this list originate from one sample, sequenced in a study of cytomegalovirus exposure and HLA in healthy donors. The PCR made use of 60 Vbeta and 13 Jbeta primers. Data came from immunoSEQ multiplex PCR; TCRdb stores just in-frame clones and leaves some out. The table lists 100,000 to 150,000 clones, over 75% of them singletons. Sequenced: PBMCs. Source of these receptors: a man aged 25-45 years in good health and CMV-seronegative.

The chain couples TRBV5-6 to TRBJ2-5; D is unclear. Germline V lookup: CDR1 SGHDT, CDR2 YYEEEE. The CDR3 is 13 residues long. Trimming pared 0 bases from V and 8 bases from J, leaving 11 bases between. Here the CDR3 reads CASSLDSKRTQYF. Here the CDR3 DNA reads TGTGCCAGCAGCTTGGACAGCAAGAGAACCCAGTACTTC.

The rearrangement links TRBV5-4 to TRBJ2-7, with 10 bases fitting TRBD2. Trimming at V came to 0 bases and at J to 3 bases, leaving 3 bases not matched to a gene. This CDR3 is 15 amino acids long. Germline V lookup: CDR1 SGHNT, CDR2 YYREEE (reference sequence). The CDR3 sequence: CASSLEAGGIYEQYF. Written as DNA, the CDR3 is TGTGCCAGCAGCTTGGAAGCGGGGGGGATCTACGAGCAGTACTTC.